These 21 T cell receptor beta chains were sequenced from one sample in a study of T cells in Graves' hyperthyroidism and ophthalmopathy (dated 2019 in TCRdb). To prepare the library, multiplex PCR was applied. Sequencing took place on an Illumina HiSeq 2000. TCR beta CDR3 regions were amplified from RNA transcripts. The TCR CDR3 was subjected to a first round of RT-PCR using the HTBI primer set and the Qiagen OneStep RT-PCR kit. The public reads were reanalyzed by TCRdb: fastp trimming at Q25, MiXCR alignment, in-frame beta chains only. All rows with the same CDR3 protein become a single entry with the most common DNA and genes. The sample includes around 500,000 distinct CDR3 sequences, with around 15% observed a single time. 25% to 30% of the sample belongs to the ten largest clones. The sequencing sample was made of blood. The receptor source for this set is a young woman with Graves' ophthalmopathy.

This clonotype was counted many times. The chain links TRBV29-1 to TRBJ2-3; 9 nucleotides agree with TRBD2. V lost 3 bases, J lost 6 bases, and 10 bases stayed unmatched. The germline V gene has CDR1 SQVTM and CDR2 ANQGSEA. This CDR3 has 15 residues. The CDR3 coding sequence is TGCAGCGTTGAGGAGGGCCTAGCGGGAATCGATACGCAGTATTTT. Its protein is CSVEEGLAGIDTQYF.

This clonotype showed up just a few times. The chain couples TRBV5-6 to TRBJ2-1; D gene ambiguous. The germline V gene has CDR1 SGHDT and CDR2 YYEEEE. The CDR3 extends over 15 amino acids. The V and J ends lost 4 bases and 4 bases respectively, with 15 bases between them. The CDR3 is CASSQLLKTYNEQFF. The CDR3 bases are TGTGCCAGCAGCCAGCTCCTTAAAACATACAATGAGCAGTTCTTC. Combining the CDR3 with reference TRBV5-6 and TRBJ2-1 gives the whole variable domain DAGVTQSPTHLIKTRGQQVTLRCSPKSGHDTVSWYQQALGQGPQFIFQYYEEEERQRGNFPDRFSGHQFPNYSSELNVNALLLGDSALYLCASSQLLKTYNEQFFGPGTRLTVL.

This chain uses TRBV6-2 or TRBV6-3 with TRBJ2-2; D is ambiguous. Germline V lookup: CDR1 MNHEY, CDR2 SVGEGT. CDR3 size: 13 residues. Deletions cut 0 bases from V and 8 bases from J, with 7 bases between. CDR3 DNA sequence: TGTGCCAGCAGTTACTCCAAAGGGGGGGAGCTGTTTTTT. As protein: CASSYSKGGELFF.

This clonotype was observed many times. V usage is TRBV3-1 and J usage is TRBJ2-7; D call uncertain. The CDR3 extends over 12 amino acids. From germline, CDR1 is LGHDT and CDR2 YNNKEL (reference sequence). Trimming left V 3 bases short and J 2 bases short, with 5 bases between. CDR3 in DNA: TGTGCCAGCAGCCAGAGGACCTACGAGCAGTACTTC. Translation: CASSQRTYEQYF.

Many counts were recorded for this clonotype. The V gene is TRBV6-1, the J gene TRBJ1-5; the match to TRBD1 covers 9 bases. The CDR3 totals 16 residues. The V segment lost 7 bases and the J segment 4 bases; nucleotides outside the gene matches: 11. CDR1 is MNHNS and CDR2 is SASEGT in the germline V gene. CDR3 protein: CASTHNIDRGNQPQHF. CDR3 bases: TGTGCCAGCACCCACAATATCGACAGGGGGAATCAGCCCCAGCATTTT.

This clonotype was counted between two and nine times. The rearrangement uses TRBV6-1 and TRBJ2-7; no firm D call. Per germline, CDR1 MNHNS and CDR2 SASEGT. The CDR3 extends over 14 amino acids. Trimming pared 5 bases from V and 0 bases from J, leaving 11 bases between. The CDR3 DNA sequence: TGTGCCAGCAGTTGGGAACAGAGCTCCTACGAGCAGTACTTC. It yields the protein CASSWEQSSYEQYF.

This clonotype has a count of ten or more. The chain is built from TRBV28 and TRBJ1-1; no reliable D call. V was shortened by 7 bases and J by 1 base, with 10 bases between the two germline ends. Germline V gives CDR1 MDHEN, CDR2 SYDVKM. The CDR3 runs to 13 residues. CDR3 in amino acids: CASILSENTEAFF. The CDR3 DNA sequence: TGTGCCAGCATCCTCAGTGAGAACACTGAAGCTTTCTTT.

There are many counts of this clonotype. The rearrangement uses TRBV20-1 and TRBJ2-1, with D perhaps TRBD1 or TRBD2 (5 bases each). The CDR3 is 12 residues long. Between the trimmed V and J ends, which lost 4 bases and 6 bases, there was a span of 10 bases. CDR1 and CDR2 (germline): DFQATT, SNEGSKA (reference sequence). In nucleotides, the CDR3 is TGCAGTGCTATCGGGACCCTCAATGAGCAGTTCTTC. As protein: CSAIGTLNEQFF.

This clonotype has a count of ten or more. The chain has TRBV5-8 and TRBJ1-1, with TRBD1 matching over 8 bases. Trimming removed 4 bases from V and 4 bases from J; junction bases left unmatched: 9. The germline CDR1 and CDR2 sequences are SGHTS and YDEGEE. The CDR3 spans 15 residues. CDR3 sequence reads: CASSRRQGSGTEAFF. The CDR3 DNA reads TGTGCCAGCAGCCGTAGACAGGGGAGTGGCACTGAAGCTTTCTTT.

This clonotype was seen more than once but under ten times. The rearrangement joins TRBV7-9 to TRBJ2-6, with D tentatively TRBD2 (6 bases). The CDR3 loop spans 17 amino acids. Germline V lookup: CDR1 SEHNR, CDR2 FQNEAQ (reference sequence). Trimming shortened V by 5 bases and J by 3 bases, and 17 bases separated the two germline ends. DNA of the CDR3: TGTGCCAGCAGCCGACCCGGAGGGGCACGTGGGGCCAACGTCCTGACTTTC. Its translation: CASSRPGGARGANVLTF.

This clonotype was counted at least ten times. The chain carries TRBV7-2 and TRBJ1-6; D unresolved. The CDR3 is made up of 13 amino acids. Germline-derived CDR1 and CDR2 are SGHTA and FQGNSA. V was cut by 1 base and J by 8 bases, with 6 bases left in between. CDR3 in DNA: TGTGCCAGCAGCTTAGACATGGATTCACCCCTCCACTTT. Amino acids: CASSLDMDSPLHF.

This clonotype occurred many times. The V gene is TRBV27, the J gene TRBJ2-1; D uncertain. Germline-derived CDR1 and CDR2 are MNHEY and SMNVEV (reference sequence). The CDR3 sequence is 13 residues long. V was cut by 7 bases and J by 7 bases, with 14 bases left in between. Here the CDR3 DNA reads TGTGCCAGCAAGGGTAGCACGTGGAATGAGCAGTTCTTC. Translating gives CASKGSTWNEQFF.

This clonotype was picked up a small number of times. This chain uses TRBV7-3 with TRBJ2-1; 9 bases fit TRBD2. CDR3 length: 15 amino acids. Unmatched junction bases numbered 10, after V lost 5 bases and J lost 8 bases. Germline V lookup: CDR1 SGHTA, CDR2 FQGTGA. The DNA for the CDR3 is TGTGCCAGCAGCCGGCTCGCTAGCGGGATTGATGAGCAGTTCTTC. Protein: CASSRLASGIDEQFF. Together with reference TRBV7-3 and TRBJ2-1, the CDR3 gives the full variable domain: GAGVSQTPSNKVTEKGKYVELRCDPISGHTALYWYRQSLGQGPEFLIYFQGTGAADDSGLPNDRFFAVRPEGSVSTLKIQRTERGDSAVYLCASSRLASGIDEQFFGPGTRLTVL.

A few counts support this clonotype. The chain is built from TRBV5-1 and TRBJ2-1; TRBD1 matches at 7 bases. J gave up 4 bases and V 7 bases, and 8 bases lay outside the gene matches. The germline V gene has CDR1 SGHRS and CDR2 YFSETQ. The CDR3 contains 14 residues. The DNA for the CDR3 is TGCGCCAGCGGCAAGGGGGCGAGTTACAATGAGCAGTTCTTC. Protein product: CASGKGASYNEQFF.

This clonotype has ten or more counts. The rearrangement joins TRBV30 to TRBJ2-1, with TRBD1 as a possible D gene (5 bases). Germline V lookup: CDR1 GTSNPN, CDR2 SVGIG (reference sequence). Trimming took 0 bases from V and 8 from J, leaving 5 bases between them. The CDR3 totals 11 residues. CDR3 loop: CAWSVQDEQFF. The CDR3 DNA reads TGTGCCTGGAGTGTACAGGATGAGCAGTTCTTC. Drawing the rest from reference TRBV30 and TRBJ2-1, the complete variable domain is SQTIHQWPATLVQPVGSPLSLECTVEGTSNPNLYWYRQAAGRGLQLLFYSVGIGQISSEVPQNLSASRPQDRQFILSSKKLLLSDSGFYLCAWSVQDEQFFGPGTRLTVL.

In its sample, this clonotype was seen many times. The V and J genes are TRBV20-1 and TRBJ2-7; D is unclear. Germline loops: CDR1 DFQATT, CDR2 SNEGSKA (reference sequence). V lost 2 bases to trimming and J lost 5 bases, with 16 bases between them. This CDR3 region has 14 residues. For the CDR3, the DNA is TGCAGTGCTAGAACCCTGGCCGGCGTGCACGAGCAGTACTTC. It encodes CSARTLAGVHEQYF.

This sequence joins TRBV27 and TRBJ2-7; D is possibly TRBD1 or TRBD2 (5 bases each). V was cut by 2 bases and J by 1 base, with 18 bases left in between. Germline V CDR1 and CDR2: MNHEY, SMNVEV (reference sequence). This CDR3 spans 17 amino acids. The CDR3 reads CASSLMGVGDASYEQYF. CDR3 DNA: TGTGCCAGCAGTTTAATGGGGGTGGGGGACGCTTCCTACGAGCAGTACTTC.

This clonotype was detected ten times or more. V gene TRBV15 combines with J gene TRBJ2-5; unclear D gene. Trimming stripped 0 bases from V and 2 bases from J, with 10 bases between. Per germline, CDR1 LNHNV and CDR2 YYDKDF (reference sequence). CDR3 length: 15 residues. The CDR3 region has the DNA TGTGCCACCAGCAGAGATCTAGGGAATCAAGAGACCCAGTACTTC. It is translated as CATSRDLGNQETQYF.

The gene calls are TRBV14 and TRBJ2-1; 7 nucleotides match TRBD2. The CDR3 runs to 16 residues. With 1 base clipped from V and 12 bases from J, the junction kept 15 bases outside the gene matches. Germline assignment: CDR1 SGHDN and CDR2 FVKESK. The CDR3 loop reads CASSQAFGLVSTGQFF. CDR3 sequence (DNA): TGTGCCAGCAGCCAAGCTTTCGGACTAGTAAGCACTGGGCAGTTCTTC.

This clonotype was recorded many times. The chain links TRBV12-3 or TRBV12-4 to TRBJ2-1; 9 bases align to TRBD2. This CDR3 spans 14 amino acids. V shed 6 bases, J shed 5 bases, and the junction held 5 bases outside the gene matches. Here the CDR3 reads CASRIAGANNEQFF. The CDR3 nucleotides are TGTGCCAGCAGGATAGCGGGAGCGAACAATGAGCAGTTCTTC.

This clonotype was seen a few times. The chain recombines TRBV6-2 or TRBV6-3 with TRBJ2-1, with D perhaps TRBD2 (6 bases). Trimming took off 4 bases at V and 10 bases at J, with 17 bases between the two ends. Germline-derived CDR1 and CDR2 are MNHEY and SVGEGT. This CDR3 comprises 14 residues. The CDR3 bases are TGTGCCAGCAGTTCGGTGCCGGGAGCTGCGGAGCAGTTCTTC. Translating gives CASSSVPGAAEQFF.